This T cell receptor beta chain was sequenced for a study of cytomegalovirus exposure and HLA in healthy donors. As to this clone: The antigen is undetermined.

The PCR was carried out with 60 Vbeta primers and 13 Jbeta primers. Assay: immunoSEQ multiplex PCR; the TCRdb copy retains only in-frame clones and omits some. The sample contains approximately 150,000 clones, over 70% of which appear only once. Participants comprised healthy donors of bone marrow. General observations from the study: High sensitivity and specificity were reportedly achieved when the classifier diagnosed cytomegalovirus status.

CDR1 LGHNA and CDR2 YNFKEQ come from the germline V gene. Trimming cost V 4 bases and J 1 base; bases outside gene matches: 7. CDR3 length: 18 residues. The TCR was taken from a young woman in good health and CMV-seronegative. The specimen was PBMCs. The chain combines TRBV4-2 with TRBJ2-5; 15 bases agree with TRBD2. The CDR3 loop is CASSLGTSGRQVQETQYF. DNA for the CDR3: TGTGCCAGCAGCCTCGGGACTAGCGGGAGGCAAGTCCAAGAGACCCAGTACTTC.